The source of this T cell receptor (beta chain) is a study of cytomegalovirus exposure and HLA in healthy donors. The PCR ran on 60 Vbeta and 13 Jbeta primers. Here immunoSEQ multiplex PCR was the method, and the copy in TCRdb shows in-frame clones only, minus some. The top ten clones hold 4% of a sample with 150,000 to 180,000 clones, over 60% of them seen once. Study-level points and caveats: From TCR beta sequences, most subjects' HLA-A and HLA-B alleles were reportedly predicted accurately.

CDR1 and CDR2 (germline): LNHDA, SQIVND (reference sequence). With V trimmed by 3 bases and J by 4 bases, 4 bases remained unmatched. The CDR3 is 14 amino acids. Points on this clone: Its cognate antigen is unknown.

The sequence derives from a woman in her thirties or forties in good health and CMV-seronegative. V usage is TRBV19 and J usage is TRBJ2-7, with 9 bases lining up with TRBD2. The sequencing sample was made of PBMCs. In DNA, the CDR3 is TGTGCCAGTAGTATTAGCGGGGGCCCTTACGAGCAGTACTTC. It translates to CASSISGGPYEQYF.